Below are 26 T cell receptor beta chains sequenced from a single sample in a study of OX40 agonist ivuxolimab in advanced cancers. The method was immunoSEQ multiplex PCR; TCRdb's version includes in-frame clones alone and lacks a portion of them. Of about 9,700 clones in the sample, over 70% were seen once. Sample: CD4+ or CD8+ T cells sorted from blood, taken in a trial of the OX40 agonist ivuxolimab. The receptors derive from an adult with an advanced solid tumor such as melanoma, head and neck, liver or kidney cancer.

The gene calls are TRBV7-9 and TRBJ2-7; D unclear. This CDR3 comprises 15 residues. Germline V gene data show CDR1 as SEHNR and CDR2 as FQNEAQ (reference sequence). Trimming cost V 1 base and J 0 bases, with 10 bases left between them. The CDR3 loop is CASSLVGPSSYEQYF. In DNA form, the CDR3 reads TGTGCCAGCAGCTTAGTCGGTCCGAGCTCCTACGAGCAGTACTTC.

This chain links TRBV7-8 with TRBJ2-7; maybe TRBD2 (5 bases). V dropped 1 base and J dropped 3 bases, with 13 bases sitting between them. There are 15 residues in the CDR3. Germline V gene data show CDR1 as SGHVS and CDR2 as FQNEAQ. CDR3 amino acids: CASSLGAGPLYEQYF. For the CDR3, the DNA is TGTGCCAGCAGCTTAGGGGCGGGTCCTCTCTACGAGCAGTACTTC.

This chain links TRBV5-6 with TRBJ1-1; D remains unclear. V gave up 0 bases and J gave up 8 bases, with 8 bases separating them. The CDR3 has 12 residues. Germline assignment: CDR1 SGHDT and CDR2 YYEEEE. CDR3 region: CASSLGLTEAFF. As DNA, the CDR3 is TGTGCCAGCAGCTTGGGCCTCACGGAAGCTTTCTTT.

J is TRBJ2-7 and V is TRBV6-1; D unclear. This CDR3 region has 11 residues. V lost 8 bases and J 3 bases, leaving 8 bases between the germline ends. From germline, CDR1 is MNHNS and CDR2 SASEGT. The DNA for the CDR3 is TGTGCCAGCCAACCAAACTACGAGCAGTACTTC. Encoded protein: CASQPNYEQYF.

This chain uses TRBV27 with TRBJ2-2; TRBD1 matches at 8 bases. The CDR3 runs to 13 residues. J lost 3 bases, V lost 6 bases, and 0 bases had no gene match. The germline CDR1 and CDR2 sequences are MNHEY and SMNVEV (reference sequence). This CDR3 reads CASRTGDTGELFF. The CDR3, as DNA: TGTGCCAGCAGGACAGGGGACACCGGGGAGCTGTTTTTT.

This clone was seen more than once but under ten times. The CDR3 DNA follows: TGTGCCAGCCGGGGGGCGGCTACCCCTCAAGAGACCCAGTACTTC. The encoded protein is CASRGAATPQETQYF. The chain links TRBV28 to TRBJ2-5; D might be TRBD2 (7 bases). Germline V gives CDR1 MDHEN, CDR2 SYDVKM. The CDR3 covers 15 residues. V lost 8 bases, J lost 2 bases, and 18 bases lay in between. Full variable domain (outside the CDR3, taken from reference TRBV28 and TRBJ2-5): DVKVTQSSRYLVKRTGEKVFLECVQDMDHENMFWYRQDPGLGLRLIYFSYDVKMKEKGDIPEGYSVSREKKERFSLILESASTNQTSMYLCASRGAATPQETQYFGPGTRLLVL.

This sequence joins TRBV28 and TRBJ1-1; a weak D match, TRBD1 (5 bases). V was cut by 3 bases and J by 0 bases, with 8 bases left in between. This CDR3 has 14 residues. Germline V gene data show CDR1 as MDHEN and CDR2 as SYDVKM. The CDR3 reads CASSFDRMNTEAFF. The CDR3 DNA reads as TGTGCCAGCAGTTTCGACAGAATGAACACTGAAGCTTTCTTT.

The chain links TRBV7-9 to TRBJ1-2; D ambiguous. The V end was cut by 2 bases, the J end by 0 bases, with 4 bases between. The length of the CDR3 is 13 residues. Germline V gene lookup returns CDR1 SEHNR and CDR2 FQNEAQ (reference sequence). This chain's CDR3 is CASSLKSNYGYTF. CDR3 in DNA: TGTGCCAGCAGCTTAAAGTCTAACTATGGCTACACCTTC. Full variable domain (missing parts from reference TRBV7-9 and TRBJ1-2): DTGVSQNPRHKITKRGQNVTFRCDPISEHNRLYWYRQTLGQGPEFLTYFQNEAQLEKSRLLSDRFSAERPKGSFSTLEIQRTEQGDSAMYLCASSLKSNYGYTFGSGTRLTVV.

The chain combines TRBV4-1 with TRBJ2-1, with 8 bases aligning to TRBD2. Looked up from germline, CDR1 is MGHRA and CDR2 is YSYEKL. The CDR3 length is 13 residues. The V gene end was trimmed by 1 base and the J gene end by 9 bases; junction bases not matched to a gene: 2. The CDR3 reads CASSQGLALEQFF. CDR3 nucleotides: TGCGCCAGCAGCCAAGGACTAGCGCTTGAGCAGTTCTTC.

The chain couples TRBV2 to TRBJ1-2, with TRBD1 as a possible D gene (5 bases). Germline V gene lookup returns CDR1 SNHLY and CDR2 FYNNEI. The V end lost 6 bases, the J end lost 8 bases, and 19 bases lay between the germline ends. The CDR3 runs 14 residues. CDR3 amino acids: CASRPRDEYRGYTF. The CDR3 bases are TGTGCCAGCAGGCCCCGCGATGAGTACAGGGGCTACACCTTC.

The chain joins TRBV6-6 to TRBJ2-1; TRBD2 matches at 7 bases. V gave up 8 bases and J gave up 12 bases; unmatched junction bases: 10. CDR1 and CDR2 from the germline V gene are MNHNY and SVGAGI (reference sequence). The length of the CDR3 is 12 residues. The CDR3 sequence is CASGLGGGGQFF. The CDR3 nucleotides read TGTGCCAGCGGCCTGGGCGGGGGTGGGCAGTTCTTC.

The V call is TRBV4-2, the J call TRBJ2-7; 7 nucleotides line up with TRBD2. The junction had 5 bases not matched to a gene; V was cut back by 0 bases and J by 0 bases. From germline, CDR1 is LGHNA and CDR2 YNFKEQ. The CDR3 is 16 amino acids. CDR3 in amino acids: CASSQDFSSGSYEQYF. DNA of the CDR3: TGTGCCAGCAGCCAAGATTTTTCTAGCGGCTCCTACGAGCAGTACTTC.

By share, this clone ranks as medium-sized. V is TRBV7-6 and J is TRBJ2-7, with 10 bases matching TRBD1. The CDR3 covers 16 residues. Germline values: CDR1 SGHVS, CDR2 FNYEAQ. After removal of 4 bases from V and 5 bases from J, the junction contained 11 bases not matched to a gene. The CDR3 DNA is TGTGCCAGCAGCTCGACGAAGACAGGGGGCTTCGACGAGCAGTACTTC. It is translated as CASSSTKTGGFDEQYF. Combining the CDR3 with reference TRBV7-6 and TRBJ2-7 gives the whole variable domain GAGVSQSPRYKVTKRGQDVALRCDPISGHVSLYWYRQALGQGPEFLTYFNYEAQQDKSGLPNDRFSAERPEGSISTLTIQRTEQRDSAMYRCASSSTKTGGFDEQYFGPGTRLTVT.

The CDR3 DNA reads TGCGCCAGCAGCTTAGACCTCTACAGAGCTAATGAAAAACTGTTTTTT. It is translated as CASSLDLYRANEKLFF. The V call is TRBV4-1, the J call TRBJ1-4; D remains ambiguous. Germline lookup yields CDR1 MGHRA and CDR2 YSYEKL. Trimming removed 5 bases from V and 3 bases from J, with 16 bases in between. There are 16 residues in the CDR3.

The V gene is TRBV2, the J gene TRBJ1-2, with 12 bases matching TRBD1. V was clipped by 2 bases and J by 8 bases; unmatched bases: 6. The CDR3 sequence is 15 residues long. Looked up from germline, CDR1 is SNHLY and CDR2 is FYNNEI. The CDR3 DNA follows: TGTGCCAGCAGTGAATGGGGACAGGGGGCTTTCGGCTACACCTTC. Its translation: CASSEWGQGAFGYTF.

This rearrangement joins TRBV19 to TRBJ2-6, with TRBD1 identical over 10 bases. Germline lookup yields CDR1 LNHDA and CDR2 SQIVND (reference sequence). The V and J ends lost 3 bases and 0 bases, in that order; junction bases with no gene match: 5. This CDR3 has 18 residues. The CDR3 coding sequence is TGTGCCAGTAGTATGACAGGGGGCGTAAGCTCTGGGGCCAACGTCCTGACTTTC. As protein: CASSMTGGVSSGANVLTF.

The DNA of the CDR3 is TGTGCCAGTAGTATGGGAGGGACAGGAAAAGAGACCCAGTACTTC. As protein: CASSMGGTGKETQYF. The V gene is TRBV19, the J gene TRBJ2-5; the D gene is possibly TRBD1 (8 bases). V lost 3 bases, J lost 3 bases, and 14 bases lay in between. The CDR3 totals 15 residues. The germline V gene has CDR1 LNHDA and CDR2 SQIVND (reference sequence).

The chain carries TRBV27 and TRBJ2-1; tentatively, D is TRBD1 or TRBD2 (5 bases each). Trimming took 4 bases from V and 2 from J, leaving 9 bases between them. CDR1 is MNHEY and CDR2 is SMNVEV in the germline V gene (reference sequence). The CDR3 covers 14 residues. CDR3 DNA sequence: TGTGCCAGCAGTTGGGACCGACCCTACAATGAGCAGTTCTTC. Its translation: CASSWDRPYNEQFF.

The V gene is TRBV7-9, the J gene TRBJ2-2; no clear D. The CDR3 is 13 residues long. Germline CDR1 SEHNR, CDR2 FQNEAQ (reference sequence). Trimming left V 0 bases short and J 6 bases short, with 5 bases between. The CDR3 loop reads CASSLASAGELFF. The CDR3 nucleotides are TGTGCCAGCAGCTTAGCTTCCGCCGGGGAGCTGTTTTTT.

The chain joins TRBV7-2 to TRBJ2-3, with D possibly being TRBD2 (6 bases). CDR3 length: 17 amino acids. The germline V and J ends were trimmed by 5 bases and 3 bases, with 21 bases remaining between them. CDR1 and CDR2 from the germline V gene are SGHTA and FQGNSA. The CDR3: CASSPPLERATTDTQYF. The CDR3 coding sequence is TGTGCCAGCAGCCCTCCCCTCGAGCGGGCAACTACAGATACGCAGTATTTT.

V is TRBV7-8 and J is TRBJ2-3, with a tentative D call TRBD2 (5 bases). V dropped 5 bases and J dropped 6 bases, with 15 bases sitting between them. Germline assignment: CDR1 SGHVS and CDR2 FQNEAQ. The CDR3 covers 14 residues. CDR3 coding DNA: TGTGCCAGCAGCCCGCGACATAGGAGGGATACGCAGTATTTT. Translating it yields CASSPRHRRDTQYF. The whole variable domain, filled in from reference TRBV7-8 and TRBJ2-3, reads GAGVSQSPRYKVAKRGQDVALRCDPISGHVSLFWYQQALGQGPEFLTYFQNEAQLDKSGLPSDRFFAERPEGSVSTLKIQRTQQEDSAVYLCASSPRHRRDTQYFGPGTRLTVL.

The chain uses TRBV7-9 and TRBJ2-3, with D maybe TRBD2 (5 bases). Trimming left V 4 bases short and J 2 bases short, with 13 bases between. CDR1 is SEHNR and CDR2 is FQNEAQ in the germline V gene (reference sequence). The CDR3 loop spans 15 amino acids. The CDR3 loop reads CASSWAVAPTDTQYF. The CDR3 nucleotides are TGTGCCAGCAGCTGGGCGGTAGCGCCCACAGATACGCAGTATTTT.

This rearrangement joins TRBV7-9 to TRBJ2-5, with D possibly being TRBD1 (6 bases). Germline CDR1 SEHNR, CDR2 FQNEAQ (reference sequence). This CDR3 has 14 amino acids. Trimming stripped 5 bases from V and 5 bases from J, with 15 bases between. The CDR3 bases are TGTGCCAGCAGCCAAACAGGGCCTGGGGAGACCCAGTACTTC. Translation gives CASSQTGPGETQYF.

This chain connects TRBV19 to TRBJ2-1; 10 bases match TRBD1. Germline assignment: CDR1 LNHDA and CDR2 SQIVND (reference sequence). V shed 5 bases, J shed 4 bases, and the junction held 5 bases outside the gene matches. The length of the CDR3 is 15 residues. CDR3 in amino acids: CASSPWTGGYNEQFF. DNA of the CDR3: TGTGCCAGTAGTCCATGGACAGGGGGTTACAATGAGCAGTTCTTC.

The V gene is TRBV5-1, the J gene TRBJ1-1; D not certain. The CDR3 covers 14 residues. Germline V gene sequence: CDR1 SGHRS, CDR2 YFSETQ. The V and J ends lost 0 bases and 1 base respectively, with 7 bases between them. The CDR3 sequence is CASSLEHGNTEAFF. The CDR3 bases are TGCGCCAGCAGCTTGGAACACGGGAACACTGAAGCTTTCTTT.

The chain uses TRBV9 and TRBJ2-7; the D gene is possibly TRBD2 (5 bases). Trimming removed 0 bases from V and 3 bases from J, with 13 bases in between. The germline V gene encodes CDR1 SGDLS and CDR2 YYNGEE. This CDR3 contains 15 residues. The CDR3 DNA sequence: TGTGCCAGCAGCGTAGGCCGAGAAGAGGGCTACGAGCAGTACTTC. Its protein is CASSVGREEGYEQYF.